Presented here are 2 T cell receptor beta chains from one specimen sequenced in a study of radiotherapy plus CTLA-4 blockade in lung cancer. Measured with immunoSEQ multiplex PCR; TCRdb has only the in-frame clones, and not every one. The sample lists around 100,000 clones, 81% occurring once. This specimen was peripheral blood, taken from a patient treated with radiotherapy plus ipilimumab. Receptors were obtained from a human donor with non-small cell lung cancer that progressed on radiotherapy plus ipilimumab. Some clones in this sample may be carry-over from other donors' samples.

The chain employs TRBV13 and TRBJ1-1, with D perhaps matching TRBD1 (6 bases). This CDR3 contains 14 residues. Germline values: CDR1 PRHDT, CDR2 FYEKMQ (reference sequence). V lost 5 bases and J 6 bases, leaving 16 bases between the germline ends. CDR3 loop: CASSPWTVRAEAFF. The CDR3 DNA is TGTGCCAGCAGCCCGTGGACAGTCCGGGCTGAAGCTTTCTTT.

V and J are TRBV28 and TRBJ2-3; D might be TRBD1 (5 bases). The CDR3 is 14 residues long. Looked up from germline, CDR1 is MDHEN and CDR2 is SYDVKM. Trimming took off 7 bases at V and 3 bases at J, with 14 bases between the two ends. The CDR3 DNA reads TGTGCCAGCATCTATGGGGCCGGGACAGATACGCAGTATTTT. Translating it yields CASIYGAGTDTQYF.